This entry features one TCR beta chain sequence. The antigen is undetermined. A read error may explain this, as a much larger clone is one base away. These data are taken from a study of T cells in Graves' hyperthyroidism and ophthalmopathy. Study conclusions and caveats: Model predictions of ophthalmopathy came a median 6.5 months before onset.

The investigators amplified TCR beta CDR3 regions from RNA transcripts. A first-round RT-PCR of the TCR CDR3 used the HTBI primer set. TCRdb re-analysed the multiplex PCR reads in MiXCR, keeping a single row per CDR3 protein. This sample has some 550,000 distinct CDR3 sequences, with around 20% found just once. The V and J ends lost 1 base and 0 bases respectively, with 10 bases between them. The CDR3 spans 15 residues. Germline CDR1 reads SGHNT; CDR2 reads YYREEE (reference sequence). Patients were excluded because of uncontrolled infection, other autoimmune disease, pregnancy or lactation. Source material: blood. The TCR was taken from a man between 18 and 35 years old with Graves' hyperthyroidism. J is TRBJ1-1 and V is TRBV5-4; no definite D call. CDR3 amino acids: CASSLRGALNTEAFF. DNA of the CDR3: TGTGCCAGCAGCTTGAGAGGAGCTTTGAACACTGAAGCTTTCTTT.